One and the same sample provided the 9 T cell receptor beta chains below, sequenced in a study of spatial heterogeneity in lung cancer. This sample's time point: blood at routine non-recurrence follow-up after resection. TCRdb reanalysed the 5' RACE reads using MiXCR and keeps one entry per CDR3 protein. In the table there are 27,000 or so distinct CDR3 sequences, 5% to 6.5% of which are singletons. Sequencing used PBMCs, obtained at follow-up. The source of these receptors is a female donor with early-stage non-small cell lung cancer.

The rearrangement links TRBV20-1 to TRBJ2-1; 9 bases match TRBD2. In germline, CDR1 is DFQATT, CDR2 SNEGSKA (reference sequence). V dropped 5 bases and J dropped 4; count of bases not matched to a gene: 9. The CDR3 is 15 residues long. CDR3 amino acids: CSAGEASGIYNEQFF. As DNA, the CDR3 is TGCAGTGCTGGGGAGGCTAGCGGGATTTACAATGAGCAGTTCTTC.

This clonotype was picked up many times. V gene TRBV13 combines with J gene TRBJ2-7; D is unclear. V was clipped by 1 base and J by 7 bases, with 11 bases between them. Per the germline V gene, CDR1 is PRHDT and CDR2 is FYEKMQ (reference sequence). The CDR3 is 13 amino acids. The CDR3 bases are TGTGCCAGCAGCTTAGAAAGAATTGGAGAGCAGTACTTC. This translates into CASSLERIGEQYF.

This clonotype appeared many times. The chain uses TRBV5-1 and TRBJ2-3, with 7 bases fitting TRBD1. The junction had 5 bases not matched to a gene; V was cut back by 3 bases and J by 1 base. Germline V gene lookup returns CDR1 SGHRS and CDR2 YFSETQ. This CDR3 is 15 amino acids long. CDR3 bases: TGCGCCAGCAGCTCCCAGGGGGACCGCACAGATACGCAGTATTTT. Amino acids: CASSSQGDRTDTQYF.

This clonotype was picked up many times. V gene TRBV5-4 combines with J gene TRBJ2-3, with D possibly being TRBD1 (5 bases). This CDR3 spans 17 amino acids. The germline V and J ends were trimmed by 0 bases and 0 bases, with 14 bases remaining between them. The germline CDR1 and CDR2 sequences are SGHNT and YYREEE (reference sequence). The CDR3 protein is CASSLDVAAGSTDTQYF. CDR3 nucleotide sequence: TGTGCCAGCAGCTTGGATGTCGCGGCAGGGAGCACAGATACGCAGTATTTT.

Many counts were recorded for this clonotype. This chain joins TRBV20-1 and TRBJ2-7; 14 bases align to TRBD2. This CDR3 spans 16 amino acids. Germline V gene data show CDR1 as DFQATT and CDR2 as SNEGSKA (reference sequence). J gave up 6 bases and V 0 bases, and 7 bases lay outside the gene matches. The CDR3 DNA sequence: TGCAGTGCTAGAGAACTGCCGGGACTAGCGGGAGCCGAGCAGTACTTC. Translating gives CSARELPGLAGAEQYF.

The gene calls are TRBV7-9 and TRBJ1-2; weak D call: TRBD1 (5 bases). Germline lookup yields CDR1 SEHNR and CDR2 FQNEAQ (reference sequence). Trimming pared 7 bases from V and 2 bases from J, leaving 20 bases between. There are 16 residues in the CDR3. The CDR3 coding sequence is TGTGCCAGCATCAGCCTGGGAGGGGCTCGAAACTATGGCTACACCTTC. Protein: CASISLGGARNYGYTF. The full variable domain, rest sourced from reference TRBV7-9 and TRBJ1-2, is DTGVSQNPRHKITKRGQNVTFRCDPISEHNRLYWYRQTLGQGPEFLTYFQNEAQLEKSRLLSDRFSAERPKGSFSTLEIQRTEQGDSAMYLCASISLGGARNYGYTFGSGTRLTVV.

As for this clonotype: This may stem from a read error, because a much larger clone lies one nucleotide away. The rearrangement links TRBV5-1 to TRBJ2-2; 8 bases agree with TRBD2. V was clipped by 3 bases and J by 1 base; unmatched bases: 11. This CDR3 region has 18 residues. Germline V lookup: CDR1 SGHRS, CDR2 YFSETQ. CDR3 region: CASSSTPQGLVNTGELFF. The CDR3 DNA reads as TGCGCCAGCAGCTCGACCCCCCAGGGACTAGTGAACACCGGGGAGCTGTTTTTT. Combining the CDR3 with reference TRBV5-1 and TRBJ2-2 gives the whole variable domain KAGVTQTPRYLIKTRGQQVTLSCSPISGHRSVSWYQQTPGQGLQFLFEYFSETQRNKGNFPGRFSGRQFSNSRSEMNVSTLELGDSALYLCASSSTPQGLVNTGELFFGEGSRLTVL.

The table lists this clonotype with a few counts. The junction differs from germline at one of its ends, possibly a read error. V and J are TRBV4-3 and TRBJ2-3, with 8 bases that match TRBD2. In germline, CDR1 is LGHNA, CDR2 YSLEER. The CDR3 spans 14 residues. In DNA form, the CDR3 reads TGCGCCAGCAACCAAGACGGGGGGGCAGATACGCAGTATTTT. It encodes CASNQDGGADTQYF.

This clonotype was recorded at least ten times. The gene calls are TRBV2 and TRBJ2-3; unclear D gene. Between the trimmed V and J ends, which lost 6 bases and 0 bases, there was a span of 13 bases. The CDR3 sequence is 15 residues long. The germline V gene encodes CDR1 SNHLY and CDR2 FYNNEI. The CDR3 nucleotides read TGTGCCAGCAGCCAGACTCGGGCTAGCACAGATACGCAGTATTTT. Its protein is CASSQTRASTDTQYF. The variable domain in full, with the rest retrieved from reference TRBV2 and TRBJ2-3, is EPEVTQTPSHQVTQMGQEVILRCVPISNHLYFYWYRQILGQKVEFLVSFYNNEISEKSEIFDDQFSVERPDGSNFTLKIRSTKLEDSAMYFCASSQTRASTDTQYFGPGTRLTVL.